This TCR beta chain was documented in a study of beta chain features in type 1 diabetes (dated by TCRdb to the late 2010s). Looking at the study overall: No differences in mean age, gender distribution, total cell number or subset yield were found between patients and healthy donors. Naive and central memory subsets were obtained from all 30 or so donors, but regulatory and stem cell-like memory subsets were isolated from only 8 patients and about eight healthy donors. A total of some 110 million sorted cells were examined across all samples, and the number of cells per subset was strongly correlated with RNA yield. The study compared TCRB repertoires of sorted circulating CD4+ T cell subsets between recently diagnosed type 1 diabetes patients and matched healthy donors.

CDR1 and CDR2, per the germline V gene (reference sequence), are SGHNT and YYREEE. V ends up 4 bases short and J 2 bases short, with an unmatched junction base count of 9. Including cysteine and phenylalanine, the CDR3 has 15 amino acids. The only DNA kept is the CDR3, 45 bases in frame from the first base. All of the isolated RNA was reverse transcribed with the High Capacity cDNA Reverse Transcription Kit, so expressed TCRB transcripts were sequenced. Deep immunoSEQ sequencing was performed on naive, central memory and regulatory T cell samples, with an average of about 3.6 million total reads per sample. Sorted cells were lysed in RLT buffer and RNA was extracted with DNase-treated RNeasy Micro or Mini kits, depending on cell number. Each cell subset was processed separately to prevent cross-contamination, with patient and healthy donor samples processed together. The immunoSEQ multiplex PCR was used to amplify TCRB sequences from cDNA, generating 87-bp fragments that spanned the CDR3 region. Sequencing of the amplicons was done on the Illumina HiSeq platform. Turning to the authors' computational methods: PCR bias was corrected computationally using synthetic template baselines, and reads within Hamming distance 2 were collapsed, with unmergeable singletons discarded. By aligning reads against IMGT, V, D and J genes, CDR3 length, and insertions or deletions at six rearrangement sites were assigned. Within each subset, clonotype counts were normalized to the number of sorted cells before true diversity and Gini coefficients were calculated with the tcR R package. Repertoire sharing was quantified using the overlap coefficient calculated on TCRB nucleotide sequences. Out-of-frame TCRB sequences from naive cells were analyzed to stand in for the pre-selection repertoire. The table was pulled from immuneACCESS by TCRdb, which kept in-frame rearrangements only. Such tables lose some clones; where checked, under half of the loss comes from unresolved V genes, and the rest has no known cause. V and J calls and clone size follow that table, whereas D and trimming were derived from the DNA. Recorded for this sample are 640,000 or so clones; under 15% of them occurred a single time. Jointly, the top ten make up 0.022% of the sample.

This clone was counted only a few times. Its antigen remains unidentified. No much larger clone exists at a distance of one base, and base qualities are not known. General findings and caveats noted by the study authors: Type 1 diabetes patients showed a moderate but significant shortening of TCRB CDR3 length in all four CD4+ subsets. At VDJ recombination sites, type 1 diabetes patients had fewer insertions and more deleted nucleotides, which implies abnormalities in thymic rearrangement. Only small numbers of individuals were included in the HLA sub-analyses, which left unresolved whether HLA type had any influence on TCRB rearrangement. The naive, central memory and regulatory TCRB repertoires appeared to resemble one another more closely among patients than among healthy donors. PCR might favor shorter templates, but patient and control samples were amplified and corrected together, so any skew would affect both groups equally. Because cDNA was sequenced instead of genomic DNA, highly expressing activated cells could be over-represented, though the groups showed no difference in activation or CD3 levels.

From each donor, a single peripheral blood sample of about 110 mL on average was drawn into heparinised tubes. Naive, central memory, regulatory and stem cell-like memory CD4+ T cells were sorted on a BD FACSAria II using a panel including CD45RO, CCR7, CD25, CD127, CD95 and CD27. Every sorted population had a purity above 95%. PBMCs were isolated right away by Lymphoprep density gradient centrifugation and were stained directly, without culture. Samples were stained and sorted in pairs, with one healthy donor and one patient per experiment, so that batch effects were minimized. The sample consisted of naive CD4+ T cells from blood. The label giving this sample's cell subset or site can be read as: true naive CD4+ T cells. The chain is made from TRBV5-4 and TRBJ2-7; 7 nucleotides in the junction match TRBD2. The sequence was collected from a young man with type 1 diabetes. The nucleotide sequence reads TGTGCCAGCAGCCAAGCCGGGACTAAACCCTACGAGCAGTACTTC. This gives the protein CASSQAGTKPYEQYF.